The 24 T cell receptor beta chains in this list originate from one sample, sequenced in a study of cytomegalovirus exposure and HLA in healthy donors. The PCR was carried out with 60 Vbeta primers and 13 Jbeta primers. Repertoires were generated with immunoSEQ multiplex PCR, while TCRdb's copy carries only in-frame clones and drops some. This listing includes approximately 210,000 clones. Material: PBMCs. The receptors derive from a woman aged 25 to 45 in good health and CMV-seropositive.

The CDR3 nucleotides read TGCGCCAGCAGCCAGAACAGGGATGATGGCTACACCTTC. It specifies CASSQNRDDGYTF. The gene calls are TRBV4-1 and TRBJ1-2; a weak D match, TRBD1 (6 bases). Germline lookup yields CDR1 MGHRA and CDR2 YSYEKL. V was trimmed by 3 bases and J by 6 bases, leaving 11 bases between them. The CDR3 length is 13 residues.

J is TRBJ2-7 and V is TRBV2; maybe TRBD1 (6 bases). From germline, CDR1 is SNHLY and CDR2 FYNNEI. V was clipped by 7 bases and J by 3 bases, with 7 bases between them. The CDR3 consists of 11 residues. CDR3 sequence: CASTGDYEQYF. The CDR3 DNA reads as TGTGCCAGCACAGGGGACTACGAGCAGTACTTC.

V usage is TRBV14 and J usage is TRBJ1-4; D is undetermined. V was cut by 5 bases and J by 2 bases, with 15 bases left in between. The CDR3 covers 16 residues. Germline V gene sequence: CDR1 SGHDN, CDR2 FVKESK. Here the CDR3 reads CASSTLSAGTNEKLFF. As DNA, the CDR3 is TGTGCCAGCAGCACCTTATCGGCGGGGACTAATGAAAAACTGTTTTTT.

The CDR3 sequence is CASSAGQGGGYTF. Here the CDR3 DNA reads TGTGCCAGCAGTGCGGGACAGGGGGGGGGCTACACCTTC. The chain carries TRBV6-1 and TRBJ1-2, with 11 bases aligning to TRBD1. The CDR3 has 13 amino acids. V gave up 4 bases and J gave up 8 bases; unmatched junction bases: 3. CDR1 and CDR2 (germline): MNHNS, SASEGT.

This chain joins TRBV2 and TRBJ1-3; D is undetermined. The CDR3 sequence is 13 residues long. The V gene lost 2 bases and the J gene lost 8 bases, with 10 bases spanning the gap. CDR1 is SNHLY, CDR2 FYNNEI, per germline. CDR3 DNA: TGTGCCAGCAGTGAAAACACGGGGTACACCATATATTTT. Amino acid sequence: CASSENTGYTIYF.

In nucleotides, the CDR3 is TGTGCCAGCAGCACCCGGACAGGGAGGGACACTGAAGCTTTCTTT. Translating gives CASSTRTGRDTEAFF. This rearrangement joins TRBV11-2 to TRBJ1-1; TRBD1 aligns across 8 bases. CDR1 and CDR2 (germline): SGHAT, FQNNGV. The length of the CDR3 is 15 residues. With 5 bases clipped from V and 3 bases from J, the junction kept 8 bases outside the gene matches.

V gene TRBV10-3 combines with J gene TRBJ1-1; weak D call: TRBD1 (5 bases). V lost 2 bases, J lost 11 bases, and 9 bases lay in between. Germline assignment: CDR1 ENHRY and CDR2 SYGVKD. This CDR3 has 11 residues. The DNA of the CDR3 is TGTGCCATCAGTGAGGGGACTAGGGCTTTCTTT. Translating it yields CAISEGTRAFF.

The chain links TRBV4-3 to TRBJ1-1, with TRBD1 matching 7 bases. CDR1 is LGHNA and CDR2 is YSLEER in the germline V gene. Trimming cost V 2 bases and J 4 bases; bases outside gene matches: 4. CDR3 length: 14 amino acids. The CDR3 DNA reads TGCGCCAGCAGCCAACATACAGGGGTCACTGAAGCTTTCTTT. It is translated as CASSQHTGVTEAFF.

This chain links TRBV5-1 with TRBJ2-6; 9 bases are shared with TRBD1. Germline values: CDR1 SGHRS, CDR2 YFSETQ. This CDR3 region has 18 residues. With V trimmed by 1 base and J by 0 bases, 5 bases remained unmatched. The CDR3 loop reads CASSLTGTGSSGANVLTF. The CDR3 DNA is TGCGCCAGCAGCTTGACCGGGACAGGGTCCTCTGGGGCCAACGTCCTGACTTTC.

The chain couples TRBV30 to TRBJ1-6; D may be TRBD1 (6 bases). The germline V and J ends were trimmed by 2 bases and 5 bases, with 10 bases remaining between them. Germline V gene sequence: CDR1 GTSNPN, CDR2 SVGIG (reference sequence). This CDR3 is built from 14 residues. In DNA form, the CDR3 reads TGTGCCTGGAGTCTGGACAGCAATAATTCACCCCTCCACTTT. Translation gives CAWSLDSNNSPLHF.

The rearrangement joins TRBV12-5 to TRBJ1-2, with TRBD1 matching 9 bases. The germline V gene encodes CDR1 LGHNT and CDR2 FRNRAP. V lost 0 bases, J lost 5 bases, and 4 bases stayed unmatched. The CDR3 contains 15 residues. The DNA for the CDR3 is TGTGCTAGTGGTTTGGTAGTGGGACAGGGATATGGCTACACCTTC. Its translation: CASGLVVGQGYGYTF.

This rearrangement joins TRBV7-9 to TRBJ2-1, with a possible D match to TRBD1 (6 bases). Germline V gives CDR1 SEHNR, CDR2 FQNEAQ (reference sequence). CDR3 length: 17 amino acids. Trimming removed 2 bases from V and 1 base from J, with 15 bases in between. CDR3 sequence reads: CASSLKGGRGSYNEQFF. The CDR3 nucleotides read TGTGCCAGCAGCTTAAAAGGTGGCAGGGGTTCCTACAATGAGCAGTTCTTC. Full variable domain (outside the CDR3, taken from reference TRBV7-9 and TRBJ2-1): DTGVSQNPRHKITKRGQNVTFRCDPISEHNRLYWYRQTLGQGPEFLTYFQNEAQLEKSRLLSDRFSAERPKGSFSTLEIQRTEQGDSAMYLCASSLKGGRGSYNEQFFGPGTRLTVL.

This chain uses TRBV6-6 with TRBJ1-5, with 8 nucleotides matching TRBD1. Germline trimming cut 2 bases from V and 6 bases from J; bases unmatched to any gene: 9. Germline CDR1 reads MNHNY; CDR2 reads SVGAGI (reference sequence). This CDR3 has 16 residues. As DNA, the CDR3 is TGTGCCAGCAGTTACGTGGCAGGGGGCGGGGGTCAGCCCCAGCATTTT. Amino acid sequence: CASSYVAGGGGQPQHF.

The gene calls are TRBV7-8 and TRBJ2-7, with D possibly being TRBD2 (5 bases). The CDR3 has 12 amino acids. The germline V and J ends were trimmed by 5 bases and 4 bases, with 9 bases remaining between them. CDR1 and CDR2 from the germline V gene are SGHVS and FQNEAQ. CDR3 protein: CASSIGKYEQYF. The CDR3 nucleotides read TGTGCCAGCAGCATCGGGAAATACGAGCAGTACTTC.

The CDR3 sequence: CAWSGGWEQYF. The CDR3 coding sequence is TGTGCCTGGAGTGGAGGTTGGGAGCAGTACTTC. This chain joins TRBV30 and TRBJ2-7; D gene uncertain. Germline V gives CDR1 GTSNPN, CDR2 SVGIG (reference sequence). The CDR3 has 11 residues. V lost 1 base, J lost 7 bases, and 8 bases lay in between.

This chain joins TRBV10-2 and TRBJ2-7, with D perhaps matching TRBD1 (6 bases). The length of the CDR3 is 13 residues. Trimming removed 4 bases at V and 6 bases at J, with 13 bases between. Germline-derived CDR1 and CDR2 are WSHSY and SAAADI. CDR3 region: CASSVVKTGEQYF. The DNA of the CDR3 is TGCGCCAGCAGTGTGGTGAAGACAGGCGAGCAGTACTTC.

This chain uses TRBV30 with TRBJ2-2; D gene unclear. V lost 0 bases, J lost 4 bases, and 9 bases lay in between. The germline CDR1 and CDR2 sequences are GTSNPN and SVGIG (reference sequence). CDR3 length equals 14 residues. The CDR3 region is CAWSVGGATGELFF. CDR3 DNA: TGTGCCTGGAGTGTAGGCGGAGCCACCGGGGAGCTGTTTTTT. The complete variable domain, with remaining parts taken from reference TRBV30 and TRBJ2-2, reads SQTIHQWPATLVQPVGSPLSLECTVEGTSNPNLYWYRQAAGRGLQLLFYSVGIGQISSEVPQNLSASRPQDRQFILSSKKLLLSDSGFYLCAWSVGGATGELFFGEGSRLTVL.

This chain connects TRBV7-9 to TRBJ2-7, with D possibly TRBD1 on 7 matching bases. CDR3 size: 16 residues. Germline-derived CDR1 and CDR2 are SEHNR and FQNEAQ (reference sequence). V was trimmed by 3 bases and J by 1 base, leaving 16 bases between them. The CDR3 region has the DNA TGTGCCAGCAGCTTTTTCAGGGGGGATCTTTCCTACGAGCAGTACTTC. It yields the protein CASSFFRGDLSYEQYF.

V and J are TRBV9 and TRBJ1-3; no reliable D call. Looked up from germline, CDR1 is SGDLS and CDR2 is YYNGEE. The CDR3 is made up of 15 amino acids. The germline V and J ends were trimmed by 0 bases and 0 bases, with 7 bases remaining between them. Here the CDR3 DNA reads TGTGCCAGCAGCGTAGCTAGCAGCTCTGGAAACACCATATATTTT. Its protein is CASSVASSSGNTIYF.

The chain is built from TRBV28 and TRBJ2-3, with D possibly being TRBD2 (6 bases). The ends were cut back, 6 bases at V and 6 bases at J, with 22 bases in the middle. The CDR3 covers 16 residues. Per the germline V gene, CDR1 is MDHEN and CDR2 is SYDVKM. DNA for the CDR3: TGTGCCAGCAGGCCGGAGGGCGGTTTATGGGGGGATACGCAGTATTTT. This translates into CASRPEGGLWGDTQYF.

The gene calls are TRBV5-6 and TRBJ1-1; D unresolved. V lost 3 bases, J lost 1 base, and 10 bases lay in between. Germline CDR1 reads SGHDT; CDR2 reads YYEEEE. This CDR3 is built from 14 residues. CDR3 in amino acids: CASSSPPGNTEAFF. The CDR3 DNA sequence: TGTGCCAGCAGCTCACCACCCGGGAACACTGAAGCTTTCTTT.

V is TRBV2 and J is TRBJ1-6; TRBD1 agrees at 7 bases. The CDR3 has 13 residues. The germline gives CDR1 SNHLY, CDR2 FYNNEI. The trim removed 7 bases at V and 9 bases at J, leaving 6 bases unmatched. The CDR3 coding sequence is TGTGCCAGCAAGGCCCAGGGGGGTTCACCCCTCCACTTT. Protein sequence: CASKAQGGSPLHF.

The genes are TRBV6-5 and TRBJ1-1, with TRBD1 identical over 10 bases. J was trimmed by 12 bases and V by 6 bases; bases with no gene match: 16. Germline loops: CDR1 MNHEY, CDR2 SVGAGI. There are 15 residues in the CDR3. The CDR3 loop is CASSRTLGQGKRTFF. DNA of the CDR3: TGTGCCAGCAGCCGAACCTTGGGACAGGGGAAAAGGACTTTCTTT.

V and J are TRBV6-1 and TRBJ2-2; D is ambiguous. The germline CDR1 and CDR2 sequences are MNHNS and SASEGT. The V gene lost 4 bases and the J gene lost 13 bases, with 13 bases spanning the gap. The CDR3 runs 12 residues. In DNA form, the CDR3 reads TGTGCCAGCAGTGTTACACGGGTCCCGCTGTTTTTT. Translated: CASSVTRVPLFF.